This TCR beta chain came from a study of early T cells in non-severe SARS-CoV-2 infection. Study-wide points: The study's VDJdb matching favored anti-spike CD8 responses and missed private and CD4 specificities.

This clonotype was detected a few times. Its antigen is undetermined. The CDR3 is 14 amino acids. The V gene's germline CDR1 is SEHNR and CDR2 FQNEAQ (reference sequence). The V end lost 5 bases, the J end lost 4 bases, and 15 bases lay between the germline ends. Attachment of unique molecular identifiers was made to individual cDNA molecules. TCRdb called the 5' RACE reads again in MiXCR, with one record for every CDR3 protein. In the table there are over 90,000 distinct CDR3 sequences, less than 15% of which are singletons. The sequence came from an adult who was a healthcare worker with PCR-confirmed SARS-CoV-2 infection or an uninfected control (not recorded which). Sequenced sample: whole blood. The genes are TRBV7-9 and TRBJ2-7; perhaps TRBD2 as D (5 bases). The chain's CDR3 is CASSSAGLGYEQYF. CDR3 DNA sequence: TGTGCCAGCAGCAGCGCGGGTCTAGGTTACGAGCAGTACTTC.